This T cell receptor (beta chain) was obtained from a study of OX40 agonist ivuxolimab in advanced cancers. Study information: Three patients had partial responses: one hepatocellular carcinoma, two cutaneous melanoma.

The germline gives CDR1 SGHKS, CDR2 YYEKEE (reference sequence). This CDR3 spans 14 amino acids. V was pared by 7 bases and J by 2 bases, with 13 bases between. Sequencing was performed with immunoSEQ multiplex PCR; in TCRdb, only in-frame clones are kept and a portion is missing. This table holds tens of thousands of clones, roughly 90% found once. This specimen was CD4+ or CD8+ T cells sorted from blood, taken in a trial of the OX40 agonist ivuxolimab. This rearrangement joins TRBV5-5 to TRBJ2-1, with TRBD2 as a possible D gene (5 bases). The TCR sequence derives from an adult with an advanced solid tumor such as melanoma, head and neck, liver or kidney cancer. CDR3 sequence reads: CASRAETPYNEQFF. The DNA of the CDR3 is TGTGCCAGCCGAGCGGAGACCCCCTACAATGAGCAGTTCTTC.